The 30 T cell receptor beta chains below all came from one sample that was sequenced in a study of blood T cell repertoires in COVID-19. Clones were read by immunoSEQ multiplex PCR, and TCRdb kept only the in-frame ones, dropping some. The table includes more than 120,000 clones, more than 80% detected once. Sequencing input: peripheral blood. The receptors here all came from a human donor in a cohort sampled during active COVID-19.

The chain combines TRBV19 with TRBJ1-2; 8 bases align to TRBD1. The CDR3 consists of 15 residues. V was clipped by 7 bases and J by 6 bases; unmatched bases: 13. Germline V gene data show CDR1 as LNHDA and CDR2 as SQIVND (reference sequence). The CDR3 loop is CASNPQGAIPDGYTF. For the CDR3, the DNA is TGTGCCAGTAACCCCCAGGGGGCAATTCCGGATGGCTACACCTTC.

The table lists this clone with a count of one. The rearrangement uses TRBV2 and TRBJ2-4, with 8 bases matching TRBD1. Looked up from germline, CDR1 is SNHLY and CDR2 is FYNNEI. There are 14 residues in the CDR3. J was trimmed by 4 bases and V by 6 bases; bases with no gene match: 5. CDR3 coding DNA: TGTGCCAGCAGCCAGGGGGCCGCGAAAAACATTCAGTACTTC. Translating it yields CASSQGAAKNIQYF.

The rearrangement uses TRBV7-3 and TRBJ1-1; a weak D match, TRBD1 (5 bases). Germline V gene data show CDR1 as SGHTA and CDR2 as FQGTGA. V was pared by 5 bases and J by 4 bases, with 8 bases between. The CDR3 runs 12 residues. CDR3 DNA: TGTGCCAGCAGCCGGGGGGGCACTGAAGCTTTCTTT. This encodes CASSRGGTEAFF.

This sequence joins TRBV11-2 and TRBJ1-1, with TRBD1 identical over 7 bases. Germline assignment: CDR1 SGHAT and CDR2 FQNNGV. The CDR3 covers 13 residues. Trimming took 4 bases from V and 1 from J; bases not matched to a gene: 0. The CDR3 sequence is CASSWDRNTEAFF. CDR3 nucleotides: TGTGCCAGCAGCTGGGACAGGAACACTGAAGCTTTCTTT.

This clone was detected only once. The chain has TRBV5-5 and TRBJ1-6; no clear D gene. The CDR3 spans 17 residues. CDR1 is SGHKS and CDR2 is YYEKEE in the germline V gene (reference sequence). The V end was cut by 2 bases, the J end by 2 bases, with 14 bases between. The CDR3 loop reads CASSFFRSLTYNSPLHF. The CDR3 region has the DNA TGTGCCAGCAGCTTTTTCCGTTCACTTACCTATAATTCACCCCTCCACTTT.

V and J are TRBV7-2 and TRBJ1-4, with 7 bases matching TRBD1. The CDR3 is made up of 17 amino acids. Trimming removed 3 bases from V and 0 bases from J; junction bases left unmatched: 7. Germline loops: CDR1 SGHTA, CDR2 FQGNSA. CDR3 sequence: CASSFYRGSATNEKLFF. CDR3 nucleotide sequence: TGTGCCAGCAGCTTCTACAGGGGCTCCGCAACTAATGAAAAACTGTTTTTT.

The genes are TRBV11-3 and TRBJ2-7; TRBD2 might be the D (6 bases). The germline V gene encodes CDR1 SGHNT and CDR2 YENEEA. V was trimmed by 4 bases and J by 0 bases, leaving 16 bases between them. The CDR3 has 16 amino acids. The CDR3 DNA reads as TGTGCCAGCAGCTCCCGGGACTCCCGAAGCTCCTACGAGCAGTACGTC. As protein: CASSSRDSRSSYEQYV.

This chain connects TRBV4-1 to TRBJ2-3; D perhaps matches TRBD1 (7 bases). The CDR3 is 16 residues long. Germline V gives CDR1 MGHRA, CDR2 YSYEKL. Trimming took off 3 bases at V and 2 bases at J, with 15 bases between the two ends. The CDR3 DNA is TGCGCCAGCAGCCAGGAGGGGGCAGTTCCCACAGATACGCAGTATTTT. Translation: CASSQEGAVPTDTQYF.

This sequence joins TRBV9 and TRBJ2-4; D remains ambiguous. This CDR3 comprises 12 residues. In germline, CDR1 is SGDLS, CDR2 YYNGEE. V lost 8 bases to trimming and J lost 0 bases, with 6 bases between them. The CDR3: CARLVAKNIQYF. DNA for the CDR3: TGTGCCAGACTGGTAGCCAAAAACATTCAGTACTTC.

The chain is built from TRBV7-6 and TRBJ1-1; tentatively, D is TRBD1 (5 bases). The V end was cut by 2 bases, the J end by 5 bases, with 24 bases between. Germline CDR1 reads SGHVS; CDR2 reads FNYEAQ. The CDR3 length is 18 residues. The CDR3 DNA reads as TGTGCCAGCAGCTTAATTCGGGGGGGGAGTCCGGGCCGGACTGAAGCTTTCTTT. This codes for CASSLIRGGSPGRTEAFF.

This clone was observed a single time. The chain employs TRBV19 and TRBJ2-3; D unclear. This CDR3 comprises 13 residues. The V end was cut by 5 bases, the J end by 2 bases, with 8 bases between. From germline, CDR1 is LNHDA and CDR2 SQIVND (reference sequence). CDR3 sequence (DNA): TGTGCCAGTAGTCTATTCGCCACAGATACGCAGTATTTT. It codes for CASSLFATDTQYF.

The chain joins TRBV5-4 to TRBJ2-2; TRBD2 agrees at 14 bases. The junction had 9 bases not matched to a gene; V was cut back by 4 bases and J by 4 bases. The length of the CDR3 is 18 residues. Germline lookup yields CDR1 SGHNT and CDR2 YYREEE (reference sequence). CDR3 sequence (DNA): TGTGCCAGCAGCCCGCGACTAGCGGGAGGGCCCGGCACCGGGGAGCTGTTTTTT. Translating it yields CASSPRLAGGPGTGELFF.

This rearrangement joins TRBV11-3 to TRBJ2-3; D is perhaps TRBD2 (5 bases). This CDR3 region has 14 residues. V was cut by 5 bases and J by 4 bases, with 13 bases left in between. Per the germline V gene, CDR1 is SGHNT and CDR2 is YENEEA. The CDR3 loop is CASSSRTGSDTQYF. The CDR3, as DNA: TGTGCCAGCAGCAGCCGGACTGGCTCAGATACGCAGTATTTT.

The J gene is TRBJ1-1, the V gene TRBV9; possible D gene TRBD1, 5 bases. CDR3 length: 15 amino acids. V was cut by 0 bases and J by 0 bases, with 9 bases left in between. Germline CDR1 SGDLS, CDR2 YYNGEE. The CDR3 DNA is TGTGCCAGCAGCGTAGTTGGCAGGGTGAACACTGAAGCTTTCTTT. Its translation is CASSVVGRVNTEAFF.

J is TRBJ2-3 and V is TRBV7-9, with a weak D call TRBD2 (6 bases). There are 14 residues in the CDR3. Germline V gives CDR1 SEHNR, CDR2 FQNEAQ (reference sequence). V was shortened by 6 bases and J by 4 bases, with 14 bases between the two germline ends. CDR3 protein: CASRYGGVPDTQYF. CDR3 DNA: TGTGCCAGCAGGTACGGGGGAGTTCCAGATACGCAGTATTTT.

This chain uses TRBV7-9 with TRBJ2-3; 10 bases map to TRBD2. Germline V gene data show CDR1 as SEHNR and CDR2 as FQNEAQ (reference sequence). This CDR3 is built from 19 residues. V was pared by 2 bases and J by 1 base, with 12 bases of the junction left unmatched. CDR3 nucleotide sequence: TGTGCCAGCAGCTTACCCCCTAGCGGGGGCATTCTAGGCACAGATACGCAGTATTTT. It codes for CASSLPPSGGILGTDTQYF.

V is TRBV19 and J is TRBJ2-1, with 11 bases fitting TRBD2. The CDR3 sequence is 15 residues long. V gave up 4 bases and J gave up 7 bases; unmatched junction bases: 6. The germline CDR1 and CDR2 sequences are LNHDA and SQIVND (reference sequence). The CDR3 DNA follows: TGTGCCAGTAGTAGAGGACTAGCGGGTCCGAATGAGCAGTTCTTC. Amino acids: CASSRGLAGPNEQFF.

This clone was seen a handful of times. V and J are TRBV9 and TRBJ2-7, with D possibly being TRBD2 (6 bases). Germline CDR1 and CDR2: SGDLS and YYNGEE. The CDR3 covers 14 residues. Between the trimmed V and J ends, which lost 3 bases and 5 bases, there was a span of 15 bases. DNA for the CDR3: TGTGCCAGCAGCGGGGCGGAGGGTAGACACGAGCAGTACTTC. Translation: CASSGAEGRHEQYF.

The rearrangement links TRBV3-1 (or the pseudogene TRBV3-2) to TRBJ2-2; 10 nucleotides match TRBD2. V trimming: 4 bases; J trimming: 1 base; junction bases outside the gene matches: 6. The CDR3 length is 17 residues. Germline CDR1 and CDR2: LGHDT and YNNKEL (reference sequence). The CDR3 sequence: CASSPSRLAGNTGELFF. CDR3 in DNA: TGTGCCAGCAGCCCCTCTCGACTAGCGGGGAACACCGGGGAGCTGTTTTTT.

The genes are TRBV14 and TRBJ1-2; 7 bases fit TRBD1. V lost 5 bases and J lost 2; bases outside the gene matches: 5. This CDR3 comprises 14 residues. From germline, CDR1 is SGHDN and CDR2 FVKESK. CDR3 in DNA: TGTGCCAGCAGCTCAGACAGGGTCAACTATGGCTACACCTTC. Translation gives CASSSDRVNYGYTF.

The chain recombines TRBV5-4 with TRBJ2-3, with 7 bases identical to TRBD1. CDR1 and CDR2 (germline): SGHNT, YYREEE (reference sequence). This CDR3 region has 14 residues. Trimming took 4 bases from V and 4 from J; bases not matched to a gene: 6. CDR3 sequence reads: CASSTLQGADTQYF. CDR3 bases: TGTGCCAGCAGCACCCTCCAGGGGGCAGATACGCAGTATTTT.

The rearrangement joins TRBV12-3 or TRBV12-4 to TRBJ2-2; D is undetermined. The CDR3 has 13 residues. Between the trimmed V and J ends, which lost 3 bases and 4 bases, there was a span of 6 bases. The CDR3 sequence is CASSFSSTGELFF. DNA of the CDR3: TGTGCCAGCAGTTTCTCCAGCACCGGGGAGCTGTTTTTT.

CDR3 DNA sequence: TGTGCCAGCAGCCACACAGGCTCCGAGGGCTACACCTTC. Its protein is CASSHTGSEGYTF. The rearrangement links TRBV4-2 to TRBJ1-2; perhaps TRBD1 as D (5 bases). Per the germline V gene, CDR1 is LGHNA and CDR2 is YNFKEQ. CDR3 length: 13 amino acids. V was cut by 3 bases and J by 8 bases, with 13 bases left in between.

The chain couples TRBV5-1 to TRBJ2-1, with 7 bases aligning to TRBD2. J lost 6 bases, V lost 0 bases, and 3 bases had no gene match. Germline CDR1 and CDR2: SGHRS and YFSETQ. The CDR3 loop spans 14 amino acids. For the CDR3, the DNA is TGCGCCAGCAGCTTGGGGCGGGAGATCAATGAGCAGTTCTTC. It yields the protein CASSLGREINEQFF.

The V gene is TRBV2, the J gene TRBJ2-2; TRBD2 agrees at 7 bases. V shed 7 bases and J 0 bases; nucleotides not matched to a gene: 5. The CDR3 has 15 residues. The germline V gene encodes CDR1 SNHLY and CDR2 FYNNEI. CDR3 DNA: TGTGCCAGCAAAAACGGACTAGCGAACACCGGGGAGCTGTTTTTT. Amino acid sequence: CASKNGLANTGELFF.

This clone was picked up a small number of times. The CDR3 bases are TGTGCCAGTAGTCGGACGCGATACAGGGGCCCTGGAAACACCATATATTTT. This codes for CASSRTRYRGPGNTIYF. The V and J genes are TRBV19 and TRBJ1-3; 7 bases are shared with TRBD1. Germline V lookup: CDR1 LNHDA, CDR2 SQIVND (reference sequence). CDR3 size: 17 residues. After removal of 5 bases from V and 2 bases from J, the junction contained 12 bases not matched to a gene.

This chain joins TRBV29-1 and TRBJ1-1, with 8 bases aligning to TRBD1. CDR1 and CDR2 from the germline V gene are SQVTM and ANQGSEA. V shed 7 bases and J 0 bases; nucleotides not matched to a gene: 4. The CDR3 contains 13 residues. CDR3 nucleotides: TGCAGCGAAAGACAGGGGATGAACACTGAAGCTTTCTTT. Its translation: CSERQGMNTEAFF.

This clone turned up a few times. The chain links TRBV18 to TRBJ2-2; 9 nucleotides agree with TRBD1. CDR1 is KGHSH, CDR2 LQKENI, per germline. The CDR3 length is 15 residues. Trimming removed 3 bases from V and 3 bases from J; junction bases left unmatched: 2. CDR3 sequence (DNA): TGTGCCAGCTCACCGCGACAGGGGGACACCGGGGAGCTGTTTTTT. Translating gives CASSPRQGDTGELFF.

The sample holds a few counts of this clone. The V call is TRBV9, the J call TRBJ2-7; tentatively, D is TRBD2 (5 bases). CDR3 size: 12 residues. Trimming took off 6 bases at V and 6 bases at J, with 13 bases between the two ends. From germline, CDR1 is SGDLS and CDR2 YYNGEE. The CDR3 spells CASTSRRAEQYV. The CDR3 region has the DNA TGTGCCAGCACCAGCAGGCGGGCCGAGCAGTACGTC.

The V and J genes are TRBV19 and TRBJ1-6; 7 nucleotides match TRBD1. CDR3 size: 15 residues. The V segment lost 7 bases and the J segment 5 bases; nucleotides outside the gene matches: 8. CDR1 is LNHDA and CDR2 is SQIVND in the germline V gene (reference sequence). CDR3 amino acids: CASIARTGDNSPLHF. CDR3 nucleotides: TGTGCCAGTATCGCTCGGACAGGAGATAATTCACCCCTCCACTTT.